This T cell receptor beta chain was recovered during a study of blood T cell repertoires in COVID-19. Study-level background: Some COVID-19 samples were acute and others convalescent; all came from the United States, Italy and Spain.

In the authors' methods: Reference gene primer amplification yielded estimated nucleated cell counts. Profiling relied on immunoSEQ multiplex PCR, and the TCRdb table lists in-frame clones only, not all of them. V and J calls plus clone size are reproduced from that table; the DNA served to infer D and trimming. The table shows 26,000 or so clones, with approximately 92% occurring only once. There are 17 residues in the CDR3. The V gene lost 1 base and the J gene lost 10 bases, with 20 bases spanning the gap. Germline CDR1 SGHTA, CDR2 FQGNSA. The rearrangement joins TRBV7-2 to TRBJ1-6, with D tentatively TRBD1 (5 bases). Sequencing was carried out using peripheral blood. The TCR sequence derives from a human donor in a cohort sampled during active COVID-19. The CDR3 DNA reads as TGTGCCAGCAGCTTAGGGACGGGACTCGGACCGAGGTCACCCCTCCACTTT. Residues: CASSLGTGLGPRSPLHF.